A single sample is the source of the 17 T cell receptor beta chains below, sequenced in a study of beta chain features in type 1 diabetes. The isolated RNA, all of it, was reverse transcribed, so expressed TCRB transcripts were what got sequenced. Measured with immunoSEQ multiplex PCR; TCRdb has only the in-frame clones, and not every one. Of over 150,000 clones listed, over 7.5% are singletons. The specimen sequenced was central memory CD4+ T cells from blood. All receptors come from a man aged 18 to 30 in good health.

This clone has ten or more counts. DNA for the CDR3: TGCGCCAGCAGCCCGTCTTCGGGCACCGGGGAGCTGTTTTTT. Translation: CASSPSSGTGELFF. This chain joins TRBV4-3 and TRBJ2-2; D remains unclear. Between the trimmed V and J ends, which lost 4 bases and 4 bases, there was a span of 10 bases. Germline assignment: CDR1 LGHNA and CDR2 YSLEER. This CDR3 comprises 14 residues.

V gene TRBV13 combines with J gene TRBJ2-7, with D possibly matching TRBD2 (5 bases). Germline CDR1 and CDR2: PRHDT and FYEKMQ (reference sequence). Trimming pared 3 bases from V and 3 bases from J, leaving 12 bases between. The CDR3 contains 14 residues. This CDR3 reads CASSFRAGNYEQYF. The CDR3 nucleotides read TGTGCCAGCAGCTTCCGGGCCGGGAACTACGAGCAGTACTTC.

There are a few counts of this clone. The chain employs TRBV19 and TRBJ1-5; D not resolved. Germline V gives CDR1 LNHDA, CDR2 SQIVND (reference sequence). This CDR3 is 15 amino acids long. V shed 3 bases and J shed 0 bases, with 9 bases lying between them. CDR3 amino acids: CASSILADSNQPQHF. DNA for the CDR3: TGTGCCAGTAGTATCTTGGCAGATAGCAATCAGCCCCAGCATTTT.

This clone was seen only once. The chain combines TRBV28 with TRBJ2-7; 7 bases match TRBD1. With the DNA end fitting TRBJ2-5 better, the J assignment may be wrong. Germline V CDR1 and CDR2: MDHEN, SYDVKM. This CDR3 spans 14 amino acids. The CDR3 DNA sequence: TGTGCCAGCTCACGGGACAGTCCCCAAGAGACCCAGTACTTC. This sequence encodes CASSRDSPQETQYF.

In its sample, this clone was seen many times. CDR3 nucleotide sequence: TGTGCCAGCAGTTCAGGGTTACACTTCCAAGAGACCCAGTACTTC. Translated, it gives CASSSGLHFQETQYF. This chain links TRBV7-2 with TRBJ2-5, with a tentative D call TRBD1 (5 bases). V dropped 6 bases and J dropped 1 base, with 15 bases sitting between them. The CDR3 sequence is 15 residues long. Germline CDR1 SGHTA, CDR2 FQGNSA.

This clone was seen more than once but under ten times. The V and J genes are TRBV20-1 and TRBJ1-2; D is undetermined. Per germline, CDR1 DFQATT and CDR2 SNEGSKA (reference sequence). The V end lost 0 bases, the J end lost 7 bases, and 6 bases lay between the germline ends. CDR3 length: 11 amino acids. This CDR3 is CSAREASGYTF. In DNA, the CDR3 is TGCAGTGCTAGAGAGGCCTCTGGCTACACCTTC.

This clone was found a few times. This chain links TRBV7-2 with TRBJ1-4; tentatively, D is TRBD1 (5 bases). CDR1 is SGHTA and CDR2 is FQGNSA in the germline V gene. CDR3 length equals 14 residues. The V gene lost 5 bases and the J gene lost 0 bases, with 7 bases spanning the gap. The CDR3 nucleotides read TGTGCCAGCAGCCTGACAGCAACTAATGAAAAACTGTTTTTT. It translates to CASSLTATNEKLFF.

This chain connects TRBV7-3 to TRBJ2-1; 8 bases agree with TRBD2. Germline lookup yields CDR1 SGHTA and CDR2 FQGTGA. The CDR3 has 15 amino acids. The V gene end was trimmed by 5 bases and the J gene end by 5 bases; junction bases not matched to a gene: 8. The CDR3 DNA reads as TGTGCCAGCAGCGCCACGGGGGGGCCGGACAATGAGCAGTTCTTC. It encodes CASSATGGPDNEQFF.

This clone was picked up a small number of times. V and J are TRBV6-5 and TRBJ2-3; possibly TRBD2 for D (7 bases). The CDR3 is made up of 15 amino acids. Germline lookup yields CDR1 MNHEY and CDR2 SVGAGI. The ends were cut back, 7 bases at V and 5 bases at J, with 19 bases in the middle. The CDR3 loop is CASTPPGGLRDTQYF. CDR3 in DNA: TGTGCCAGCACCCCCCCCGGGGGGCTCCGAGATACGCAGTATTTT.

A few counts support this clone. V gene TRBV9 combines with J gene TRBJ2-7; perhaps TRBD2 as D (6 bases). The V end lost 7 bases, the J end lost 2 bases, and 16 bases lay between the germline ends. Per the germline V gene, CDR1 is SGDLS and CDR2 is YYNGEE. This CDR3 has 14 amino acids. CDR3 in DNA: TGTGCCAGCTCACCCCAACTAGCCACCTACGAGCAGTACTTC. Its translation is CASSPQLATYEQYF.

This clone was seen ten or more times. This rearrangement joins TRBV15 to TRBJ2-1; D may be TRBD2 (6 bases). This CDR3 contains 14 residues. V was cut by 5 bases and J by 0 bases, with 8 bases left in between. CDR1 and CDR2 from the germline V gene are LNHNV and YYDKDF (reference sequence). The DNA of the CDR3 is TGTGCCACCAGCCGGGAGTACTCCTACAATGAGCAGTTCTTC. Its translation: CATSREYSYNEQFF.

This clone was seen a few times. The CDR3 spells CASSYRGTNTEAFF. CDR3 DNA: TGTGCCAGTAGCTACAGGGGTACTAACACTGAAGCTTTCTTT. J is TRBJ1-1 and V is TRBV19, with 7 bases matching TRBD1. The V and J ends lost 6 bases and 2 bases, in that order; junction bases with no gene match: 6. This CDR3 comprises 14 residues. Germline-derived CDR1 and CDR2 are LNHDA and SQIVND (reference sequence).

This rearrangement joins TRBV25-1 to TRBJ2-1, with TRBD1 matching over 7 bases. The ends lost 2 bases at V and 13 bases at J; junction bases unmatched: 8. In germline, CDR1 is MGHDK, CDR2 SYGVNS. The CDR3 runs to 13 residues. DNA for the CDR3: TGTGCCAGCAGTGAAGTCGTCAGGGACAGTCAGTTCTTC. The encoded protein is CASSEVVRDSQFF.

The V call is TRBV18, the J call TRBJ2-2; 9 bases line up with TRBD2. Germline CDR1 reads KGHSH; CDR2 reads LQKENI. This CDR3 has 17 amino acids. V lost 1 base to trimming and J lost 0 bases; unmatched junction nucleotides: 3. CDR3 nucleotide sequence: TGTGCCAGCTCACCACGGAGCGGGGGGACGAACACCGGGGAGCTGTTTTTT. Translation: CASSPRSGGTNTGELFF.

This clone was detected many times. The chain has TRBV7-9 and TRBJ1-5; D is perhaps TRBD1 (5 bases). The V and J ends lost 5 bases and 0 bases respectively, with 14 bases between them. This CDR3 region has 16 residues. Germline V gene lookup returns CDR1 SEHNR and CDR2 FQNEAQ (reference sequence). The CDR3 DNA follows: TGTGCCAGCAGCGGGGGGACTGACTTTAGCAATCAGCCCCAGCATTTT. Encoded protein: CASSGGTDFSNQPQHF.

This clone was seen at least ten times. The chain combines TRBV7-9 with TRBJ2-1, with TRBD2 matching 7 bases. The trim removed 0 bases at V and 8 bases at J, leaving 4 bases unmatched. The V gene's germline CDR1 is SEHNR and CDR2 FQNEAQ (reference sequence). This CDR3 contains 14 residues. The CDR3 DNA reads as TGTGCCAGCAGCTTAGCGGGACTAAGGGATGAGCAGTTCTTC. It codes for CASSLAGLRDEQFF.

This clone was seen ten or more times. V usage is TRBV11-1 and J usage is TRBJ2-6; D remains unclear. Germline V lookup: CDR1 SGHAT, CDR2 FQDESV (reference sequence). V was pared by 1 base and J by 0 bases, with 4 bases between. There are 15 residues in the CDR3. As DNA, the CDR3 is TGTGCCAGCAGCTTAGTCAGCTCTGGGGCCAACGTCCTGACTTTC. This gives the protein CASSLVSSGANVLTF.